The 25 T cell receptor beta chains given below trace back to one sample, sequenced in a study of blood T cell repertoires in COVID-19 (dated by TCRdb to the early 2020s). Library creation used the immunoSEQ multiplex PCR assay. The clones in this table, taken by TCRdb from immuneACCESS, are in-frame only. Not every clone is retained; where verified, under half of the shortfall comes from an unresolved V gene, and the cause of the rest is unknown. The sample profile shows under 500,000 clones; 80% to 90% of them were found once. 0.95% to 1.2% of the sample is taken by the ten largest. The source material was PBMCs or T cells enriched from blood (not recorded which). Every receptor here comes from a man aged 30 to 45 who had recovered from COVID-19.

This clone was recorded a few times. The chain couples TRBV6-5 to TRBJ1-1, with TRBD1 matching over 7 bases. J gave up 4 bases and V 5 bases, and 7 bases lay outside the gene matches. Germline CDR1 reads MNHEY; CDR2 reads SVGAGI. The CDR3 is 14 residues long. The CDR3 bases are TGTGCCAGCAGTATCAGACAGGGAGGCACTGAAGCTTTCTTT. This encodes CASSIRQGGTEAFF.

The rearrangement uses TRBV10-3 and TRBJ2-1; 10 bases line up with TRBD2. Per the germline V gene, CDR1 is ENHRY and CDR2 is SYGVKD. With V trimmed by 2 bases and J by 5 bases, 6 bases remained unmatched. The CDR3 is made up of 16 amino acids. This CDR3 reads CAISEPGTSAHNEQFF. The CDR3, as DNA: TGTGCCATCAGTGAGCCCGGGACTAGCGCTCACAATGAGCAGTTCTTC.

This chain uses TRBV19 with TRBJ2-6; 8 bases agree with TRBD1. The CDR3 has 15 amino acids. Per the germline V gene, CDR1 is LNHDA and CDR2 is SQIVND (reference sequence). The V segment lost 10 bases and the J segment 1 base; nucleotides outside the gene matches: 6. CDR3 DNA sequence: TGTGCCACCGGACAGGGTTTGTCTGGGGCCAACGTCCTGACTTTC. It specifies CATGQGLSGANVLTF.

The V and J genes are TRBV28 and TRBJ2-7; TRBD2 is a possible D gene (6 bases). Per the germline V gene, CDR1 is MDHEN and CDR2 is SYDVKM. The CDR3 has 12 amino acids. V dropped 6 bases and J dropped 10 bases, with 16 bases sitting between them. The CDR3 bases are TGTGCCAGCAGCCCCCTCAGCGGGCACCAGTACTTC. Its translation: CASSPLSGHQYF.

This clone appeared a single time. A junction boundary mismatches the germline segment, possibly from a read error. The J gene is TRBJ1-2, the V gene TRBV5-1; D is uncertain. The germline V gene has CDR1 SGHRS and CDR2 YFSETQ. This CDR3 is 11 amino acids long. The DNA of the CDR3 is TGCGCCAGCAGCTTGTTGGGCAGTCCTTCCTTC. Protein sequence: CASSLLGSPSF.

This chain joins TRBV4-1 and TRBJ2-3; D perhaps matches TRBD2 (7 bases). The V gene's germline CDR1 is MGHRA and CDR2 YSYEKL. Between the trimmed V and J ends, which lost 4 bases and 3 bases, there was a span of 17 bases. The CDR3 contains 16 residues. In DNA, the CDR3 is TGCGCCAGCAGCCCCAAAGGGGGGGGTGGAACAGATACGCAGTATTTT. This codes for CASSPKGGGGTDTQYF.

This clone appeared a few times. J is TRBJ2-3 and V is TRBV7-6, with D perhaps matching TRBD2 (6 bases). The V end lost 2 bases, the J end lost 6 bases, and 9 bases lay between the germline ends. There are 13 residues in the CDR3. The germline V gene has CDR1 SGHVS and CDR2 FNYEAQ. This chain's CDR3 is CASSLPGGDTQYF. For the CDR3, the DNA is TGTGCCAGCAGCTTACCTGGGGGGGATACGCAGTATTTT.

The genes are TRBV23-1 and TRBJ1-2, with 9 positions matching TRBD1. TRBV23-1 is noted as an ORF with a role that remains uncertain. The CDR3 is made up of 15 amino acids. V dropped 6 bases and J dropped 4; count of bases not matched to a gene: 9. The CDR3 sequence: CASRRDRVGGYGYTF. In nucleotides, the CDR3 is TGCGCCAGCAGAAGGGACAGGGTTGGCGGCTATGGCTACACCTTC.

This sequence joins TRBV9 and TRBJ2-1, with 7 bases that match TRBD1. Germline trimming cut 5 bases from V and 3 bases from J; bases unmatched to any gene: 8. This CDR3 region has 15 residues. The germline V gene has CDR1 SGDLS and CDR2 YYNGEE. In nucleotides, the CDR3 is TGTGCCAGCAGTCAGGGGGACAGAGTCTACAATGAGCAGTTCTTC. This gives the protein CASSQGDRVYNEQFF.

The count of this clone is one. This chain uses TRBV12-3 or TRBV12-4 with TRBJ1-4; the match to TRBD1 covers 7 bases. The CDR3 is 12 amino acids. After removal of 7 bases from V and 10 bases from J, the junction contained 6 bases not matched to a gene. The CDR3 coding sequence is TGTGCCAGCACCAAGGCAGGGGGAAAACTGTTTTTT. Protein product: CASTKAGGKLFF.

The chain combines TRBV5-6 with TRBJ2-7; 10 bases are shared with TRBD2. Germline V gene data show CDR1 as SGHDT and CDR2 as YYEEEE. V shed 4 bases and J 3 bases; nucleotides not matched to a gene: 7. This CDR3 comprises 15 residues. The chain's CDR3 is CASSPGLADGYEQYF. CDR3 in DNA: TGTGCCAGCAGCCCCGGACTAGCGGACGGCTACGAGCAGTACTTC.

V and J are TRBV6-6 and TRBJ2-7; TRBD2 agrees at 7 bases. Trimming cost V 7 bases and J 6 bases; bases outside gene matches: 12. Germline loops: CDR1 MNHNY, CDR2 SVGAGI (reference sequence). This CDR3 region has 14 residues. The CDR3 reads CASTPTSGTLEQYF. The CDR3 DNA reads as TGTGCCAGCACCCCCACGAGCGGGACCCTCGAGCAGTACTTC.

The chain joins TRBV9 to TRBJ2-7; D gene ambiguous. Germline loops: CDR1 SGDLS, CDR2 YYNGEE. The CDR3 covers 15 residues. Trimming cost V 0 bases and J 6 bases, with 16 bases left between them. The CDR3 DNA is TGTGCCAGCAGCGTAGGGTTAGCTGAGCGTAGCGAGCAGTACTTC. Amino acid sequence: CASSVGLAERSEQYF.

V and J are TRBV24-1 and TRBJ2-1; D perhaps matches TRBD2 (5 bases). The V gene lost 8 bases and the J gene lost 5 bases, with 9 bases spanning the gap. This CDR3 comprises 12 residues. The germline V gene encodes CDR1 KGHDR and CDR2 SFDVKD. DNA of the CDR3: TGTGCCACCAAGGACTTAGACAATGAGCAGTTCTTC. Its translation: CATKDLDNEQFF.

This chain joins TRBV11-2 and TRBJ1-2, with a possible D match to TRBD1 (5 bases). Trimming cost V 3 bases and J 4 bases, with 12 bases left between them. The CDR3 is made up of 14 amino acids. Per the germline V gene, CDR1 is SGHAT and CDR2 is FQNNGV. The CDR3 sequence: CASSFVGAIYGYTF. DNA of the CDR3: TGTGCCAGCAGCTTCGTAGGGGCCATCTATGGCTACACCTTC.

J is TRBJ2-2 and V is TRBV7-8, with 14 bases matching TRBD2. The CDR3 contains 16 residues. Germline trimming cut 6 bases from V and 6 bases from J; bases unmatched to any gene: 6. The germline CDR1 and CDR2 sequences are SGHVS and FQNEAQ. CDR3 bases: TGTGCCAGCAGAGGGACTAGCGGGAGTGGAGCCGGGGAGCTGTTTTTT. Its translation: CASRGTSGSGAGELFF.

The V gene is TRBV12-3 or TRBV12-4, the J gene TRBJ1-1, with D perhaps TRBD1 (6 bases). V lost 3 bases and J 6 bases, leaving 8 bases between the germline ends. The CDR3 is made up of 12 amino acids. The CDR3 DNA reads TGTGCCAGCAGTTTTGGGGGCGCTGAAGCTTTCTTT. The encoded protein is CASSFGGAEAFF.

The chain combines TRBV21-1 with TRBJ1-1; TRBD1 is the table's D call and was not checked against the DNA. TRBV21-1 has pseudogene status. The CDR3 runs 23 residues. DNA for the CDR3: TGTGCCAGCAGCCTCTATAGCGCACAGGGGGGACGTAACCTCTGCAACATGAACACTGAAGCTTTCTTT. It encodes CASSLYSAQGGRNLCNMNTEAFF.

The rearrangement links TRBV24-1 to TRBJ2-5, with D tentatively TRBD1 (5 bases). Germline V gene sequence: CDR1 KGHDR, CDR2 SFDVKD. Trimming left V 0 bases short and J 5 bases short, with 9 bases between. This CDR3 contains 14 residues. The CDR3 is CATSDLGAGETQYF. Written as DNA, the CDR3 is TGTGCCACCAGTGATTTGGGGGCAGGGGAGACCCAGTACTTC.

The chain has TRBV18 and TRBJ2-6; 7 bases fit TRBD1. The V and J ends lost 5 bases and 3 bases, in that order; junction bases with no gene match: 16. The CDR3 is made up of 19 amino acids. CDR1 KGHSH and CDR2 LQKENI come from the germline V gene. The CDR3 reads CASSSASVRQGFGANVLTF. CDR3 in DNA: TGTGCCAGCTCATCAGCCTCGGTGAGACAGGGATTTGGGGCCAACGTCCTGACTTTC.

The chain employs TRBV10-3 and TRBJ2-2; possibly TRBD1 for D (6 bases). Trimming left V 7 bases short and J 4 bases short, with 10 bases between. The germline gives CDR1 ENHRY, CDR2 SYGVKD. This CDR3 has 13 residues. The DNA for the CDR3 is TGTGCCATCAAGGGGGAGTTCACCGGGGAGCTGTTTTTT. Protein: CAIKGEFTGELFF.

V gene TRBV6-5 combines with J gene TRBJ1-5; TRBD1 matches 7 bases. Per the germline V gene, CDR1 is MNHEY and CDR2 is SVGAGI. There are 14 residues in the CDR3. V shed 0 bases and J 8 bases; nucleotides not matched to a gene: 4. The CDR3 loop reads CASSYSGGLEPQHF. The CDR3 nucleotides are TGTGCCAGCAGTTACTCAGGGGGCTTGGAGCCCCAGCATTTT.

J is TRBJ1-6 and V is TRBV28; 7 bases fit TRBD1. The junction had 3 bases not matched to a gene; V was cut back by 5 bases and J by 8 bases. The CDR3 consists of 13 residues. Germline values: CDR1 MDHEN, CDR2 SYDVKM. In DNA, the CDR3 is TGTGCCAGCAGTCCAACAGGGGATTCACCCCTCCACTTT. This encodes CASSPTGDSPLHF. Full variable domain (rest looked up from reference TRBV28 and TRBJ1-6): DVKVTQSSRYLVKRTGEKVFLECVQDMDHENMFWYRQDPGLGLRLIYFSYDVKMKEKGDIPEGYSVSREKKERFSLILESASTNQTSMYLCASSPTGDSPLHFGNGTRLTVT.

The chain has TRBV5-4 and TRBJ2-3; 9 bases match TRBD2. The CDR3 contains 17 residues. J was trimmed by 0 bases and V by 3 bases; bases with no gene match: 8. From germline, CDR1 is SGHNT and CDR2 YYREEE (reference sequence). The CDR3 sequence is CASSWDRTSDSTDTQYF. The CDR3 DNA sequence: TGTGCCAGCAGCTGGGATAGGACTAGCGACAGCACAGATACGCAGTATTTT.

The V and J genes are TRBV23-1 and TRBJ1-1; 7 bases align to TRBD1. TRBV23-1 qualifies as an ORF whose function is uncertain. There are 12 residues in the CDR3. J lost 8 bases, V lost 4 bases, and 4 bases had no gene match. CDR3 bases: TGCGCCAGCAGTCCCCGGGACAGAGAAGCTTTCTTT. The encoded protein is CASSPRDREAFF.